The 14 T cell receptor beta chains reported below all come from one sample, sequenced in a study of radiotherapy plus CTLA-4 blockade in lung cancer. TCRdb's copy holds only in-frame clones and misses some; the assay was immunoSEQ multiplex PCR. The sample yields about 95,000 clones, 83% seen once. Material: peripheral blood, obtained from a patient treated with radiotherapy plus ipilimumab. Receptors originate from a human donor with non-small cell lung cancer who had stable disease on radiotherapy plus ipilimumab.

The gene calls are TRBV7-7 and TRBJ2-1; D gene uncertain. This CDR3 spans 13 amino acids. In germline, CDR1 is SSHAT, CDR2 FNYEAQ (reference sequence). V shed 1 base and J shed 5 bases, with 6 bases lying between them. The CDR3 DNA is TGTGCCAGCAGCTTAGAAACTCACAATGAGCAGTTCTTC. This encodes CASSLETHNEQFF.

Worth noting for this clone: At one end, the junction sequence differs from germline, possibly due to a read error. This chain uses TRBV11-3 with TRBJ2-7; 7 nucleotides align to TRBD2. The CDR3 is made up of 12 amino acids. Germline V gene lookup returns CDR1 SGHNT and CDR2 YENEEA. The CDR3: CASSLDDGTIDF. In DNA, the CDR3 is TGTGCCAGCAGCTTAGATGACGGGACTATTGACTTC.

The chain has TRBV5-1 and TRBJ2-5; possible D gene TRBD2, 6 bases. Germline V gene sequence: CDR1 SGHRS, CDR2 YFSETQ. V was pared by 2 bases and J by 5 bases, with 10 bases between. The CDR3 consists of 13 residues. CDR3 in amino acids: CASSLGGSETQYF. The CDR3 nucleotides read TGCGCCAGCAGCTTAGGAGGGTCGGAGACCCAGTACTTC.

The chain links TRBV11-2 to TRBJ2-1, with D maybe TRBD1 (5 bases). Trimming pared 0 bases from V and 7 bases from J, leaving 10 bases between. Germline CDR1 SGHAT, CDR2 FQNNGV. The CDR3 is 14 residues long. The CDR3 is CASSLDLPGNEQFF. The DNA for the CDR3 is TGTGCCAGCAGCTTAGATCTCCCAGGGAATGAGCAGTTCTTC.

The genes are TRBV9 and TRBJ1-1, with 8 bases fitting TRBD1. The junction had 16 bases not matched to a gene; V was cut back by 4 bases and J by 2 bases. The CDR3 runs to 18 residues. Looked up from germline, CDR1 is SGDLS and CDR2 is YYNGEE. The CDR3 bases are TGTGCCAGCAGCCCCCGGGCCGGAGACAGGGGAAGAAACACTGAAGCTTTCTTT. Its translation is CASSPRAGDRGRNTEAFF.

The CDR3 sequence is CASSFKGIYNSPLHF. Written as DNA, the CDR3 is TGTGCCAGCAGTTTTAAAGGGATCTATAATTCACCCCTCCACTTT. The V gene is TRBV28, the J gene TRBJ1-6; no firm D call. This CDR3 has 15 residues. V dropped 3 bases and J dropped 3 bases, with 9 bases sitting between them. Germline CDR1 reads MDHEN; CDR2 reads SYDVKM.

The DNA of the CDR3 is TGTGCCTATAACAGGGATAGCAATCAGCCCCAGCATTTT. It specifies CAYNRDSNQPQHF. The rearrangement joins TRBV30 to TRBJ1-5, with D possibly being TRBD1 (6 bases). Germline V gives CDR1 GTSNPN, CDR2 SVGIG (reference sequence). This CDR3 comprises 13 residues. V was trimmed by 7 bases and J by 0 bases, leaving 10 bases between them.

This chain joins TRBV19 and TRBJ2-7; 8 bases line up with TRBD1. The CDR3 is made up of 15 amino acids. From germline, CDR1 is LNHDA and CDR2 SQIVND (reference sequence). Trimming took 5 bases from V and 1 from J; bases not matched to a gene: 7. This CDR3 reads CASSRTGRGSYEQYF. The CDR3 DNA reads TGTGCCAGTAGTCGGACAGGGCGAGGGTCCTACGAGCAGTACTTC. Full variable domain (outside the CDR3, taken from reference TRBV19 and TRBJ2-7): DGGITQSPKYLFRKEGQNVTLSCEQNLNHDAMYWYRQDPGQGLRLIYYSQIVNDFQKGDIAEGYSVSREKKESFPLTVTSAQKNPTAFYLCASSRTGRGSYEQYFGPGTRLTVT.

This rearrangement joins TRBV11-2 to TRBJ2-5, with TRBD2 matching over 10 bases. The trim removed 5 bases at V and 4 bases at J, leaving 7 bases unmatched. This CDR3 spans 15 amino acids. Per the germline V gene, CDR1 is SGHAT and CDR2 is FQNNGV. The CDR3 reads CASSPVGLALETQYF. The CDR3 bases are TGTGCCAGCAGCCCGGTGGGACTAGCGTTAGAGACCCAGTACTTC.

This clone turned up a few times. The chain carries TRBV7-9 and TRBJ1-2; 11 bases match TRBD1. Trimming took 6 bases from V and 7 from J; bases not matched to a gene: 16. This CDR3 contains 17 residues. CDR1 SEHNR and CDR2 FQNEAQ come from the germline V gene (reference sequence). The CDR3 DNA sequence: TGTGCCAGCAGAACCACTACCGGGACAGGGGGTATAACTGGCTACACCTTC. Amino acids: CASRTTTGTGGITGYTF.

The rearrangement links TRBV21-1 to TRBJ2-3; TRBD2, as called in the table, went unchecked against the DNA. TRBV21-1 is designated a pseudogene. This CDR3 is built from 14 residues. CDR3 nucleotides: TGTGCCAGCACCGCGGGGGGCTTGTGGGGTACGCAGTATTTT. Translation gives CASTAGGLWGTQYF.

This rearrangement joins TRBV28 to TRBJ1-6; D is possibly TRBD1 (5 bases). The germline gives CDR1 MDHEN, CDR2 SYDVKM. This CDR3 has 14 residues. The germline V and J ends were trimmed by 4 bases and 5 bases, with 9 bases remaining between them. CDR3 DNA: TGTGCCAGCAGTTCCGCAGGGAATAATTCACCCCTCCACTTT. It yields the protein CASSSAGNNSPLHF.

J is TRBJ2-2 and V is TRBV4-1; tentative D call: TRBD1 (5 bases). The CDR3 loop spans 14 amino acids. Per the germline V gene, CDR1 is MGHRA and CDR2 is YSYEKL. Trimming left V 1 base short and J 7 bases short, with 10 bases between. The CDR3 DNA is TGCGCCAGCAGCCAAGTAGGGGTAATCGGGGAGCTGTTTTTT. This encodes CASSQVGVIGELFF.

In this sample, this clone turned up a few times. The chain links TRBV5-8 to TRBJ2-1; the D gene is possibly TRBD1 (6 bases). The V and J ends lost 2 bases and 4 bases respectively, with 13 bases between them. The CDR3 extends over 15 amino acids. Germline CDR1 and CDR2: SGHTS and YDEGEE. CDR3 sequence reads: CASSFQGQTYNEQFF. CDR3 nucleotides: TGTGCCAGCAGCTTTCAAGGACAGACTTACAATGAGCAGTTCTTC.